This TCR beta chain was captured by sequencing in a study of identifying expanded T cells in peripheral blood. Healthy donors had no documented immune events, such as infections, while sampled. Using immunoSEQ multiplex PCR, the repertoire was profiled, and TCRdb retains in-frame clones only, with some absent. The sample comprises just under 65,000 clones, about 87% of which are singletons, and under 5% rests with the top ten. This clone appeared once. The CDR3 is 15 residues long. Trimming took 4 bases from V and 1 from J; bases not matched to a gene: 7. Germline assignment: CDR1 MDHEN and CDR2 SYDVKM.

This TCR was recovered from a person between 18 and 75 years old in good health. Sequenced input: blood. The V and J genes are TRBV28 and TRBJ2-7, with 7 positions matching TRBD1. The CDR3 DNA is TGTGCCAGCAGTTCGACAGGGAAAGGATCCTACGAGCAGTACTTC. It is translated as CASSSTGKGSYEQYF.